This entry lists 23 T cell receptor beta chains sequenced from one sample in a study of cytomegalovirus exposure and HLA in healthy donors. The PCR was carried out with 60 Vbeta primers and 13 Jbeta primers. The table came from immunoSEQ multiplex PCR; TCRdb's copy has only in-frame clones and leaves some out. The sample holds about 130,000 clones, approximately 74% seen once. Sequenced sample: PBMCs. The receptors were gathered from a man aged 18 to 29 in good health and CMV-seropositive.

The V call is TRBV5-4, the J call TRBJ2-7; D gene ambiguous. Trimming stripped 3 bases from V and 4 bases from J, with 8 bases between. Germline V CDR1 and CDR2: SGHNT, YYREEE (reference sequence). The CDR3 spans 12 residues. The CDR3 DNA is TGTGCCAGCAGCTGGTTTGAGTACGAGCAGTACTTC. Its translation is CASSWFEYEQYF.

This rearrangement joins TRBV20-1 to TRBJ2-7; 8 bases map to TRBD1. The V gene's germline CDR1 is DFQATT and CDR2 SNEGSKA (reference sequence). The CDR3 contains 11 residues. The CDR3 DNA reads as TGCAGGGCAGGACAGGGCCACGAGCAGTACTTC. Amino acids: CRAGQGHEQYF.

The CDR3 reads CAWSFLGVPPYEQYF. CDR3 DNA: TGTGCCTGGAGTTTTTTGGGAGTACCGCCCTACGAGCAGTACTTC. The V gene is TRBV30, the J gene TRBJ2-7; D is perhaps TRBD2 (5 bases). The CDR3 is 15 amino acids. CDR1 and CDR2 (germline): GTSNPN, SVGIG (reference sequence). V lost 2 bases and J 2 bases, leaving 16 bases between the germline ends. Full variable domain (rest looked up from reference TRBV30 and TRBJ2-7): SQTIHQWPATLVQPVGSPLSLECTVEGTSNPNLYWYRQAAGRGLQLLFYSVGIGQISSEVPQNLSASRPQDRQFILSSKKLLLSDSGFYLCAWSFLGVPPYEQYFGPGTRLTVT.

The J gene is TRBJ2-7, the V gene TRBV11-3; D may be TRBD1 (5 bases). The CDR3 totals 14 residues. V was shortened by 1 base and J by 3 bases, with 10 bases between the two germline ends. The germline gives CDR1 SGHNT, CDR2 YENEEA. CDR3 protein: CASSLAGHRYEQYF. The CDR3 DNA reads TGTGCCAGCAGCTTAGCCGGACACCGCTACGAGCAGTACTTC.

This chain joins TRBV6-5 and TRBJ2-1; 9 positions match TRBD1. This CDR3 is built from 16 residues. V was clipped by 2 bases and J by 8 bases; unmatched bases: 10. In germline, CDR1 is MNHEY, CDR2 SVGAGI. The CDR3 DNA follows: TGTGCCAGCAGTTACGCCGGACAGGGGAGGGGAGATGAGCAGTTCTTC. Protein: CASSYAGQGRGDEQFF.

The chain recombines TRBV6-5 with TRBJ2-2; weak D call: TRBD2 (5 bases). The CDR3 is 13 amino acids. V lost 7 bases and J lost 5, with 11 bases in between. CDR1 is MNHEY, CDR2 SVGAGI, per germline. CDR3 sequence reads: CASKLAPTGELFF. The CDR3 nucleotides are TGTGCCAGCAAGCTAGCCCCGACCGGGGAGCTGTTTTTT.

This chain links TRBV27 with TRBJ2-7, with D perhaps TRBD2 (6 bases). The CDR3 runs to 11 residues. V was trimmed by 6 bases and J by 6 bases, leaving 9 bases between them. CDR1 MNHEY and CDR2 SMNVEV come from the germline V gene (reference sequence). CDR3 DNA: TGTGCCAGCAGGCTGGGGGGCGAGCAGTACTTC. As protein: CASRLGGEQYF.

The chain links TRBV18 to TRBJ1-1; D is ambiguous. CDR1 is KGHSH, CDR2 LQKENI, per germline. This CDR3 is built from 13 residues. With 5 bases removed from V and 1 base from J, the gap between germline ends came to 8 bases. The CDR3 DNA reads TGTGCCAGCTCAGTGGGCCCGAACACTGAAGCTTTCTTT. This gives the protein CASSVGPNTEAFF.

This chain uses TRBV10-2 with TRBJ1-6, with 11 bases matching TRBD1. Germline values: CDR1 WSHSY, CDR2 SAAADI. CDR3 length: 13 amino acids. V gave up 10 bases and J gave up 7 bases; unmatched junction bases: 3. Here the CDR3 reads CATGTGGNSPLHF. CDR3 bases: TGCGCCACCGGGACAGGGGGGAATTCACCCCTCCACTTT.

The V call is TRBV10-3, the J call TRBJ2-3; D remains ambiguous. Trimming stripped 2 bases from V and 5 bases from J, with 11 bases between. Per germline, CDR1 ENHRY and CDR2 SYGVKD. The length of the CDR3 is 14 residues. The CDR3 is CAISEGPRGDTQYF. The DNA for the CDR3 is TGTGCCATCAGTGAGGGCCCCCGAGGAGATACGCAGTATTTT.

CDR3 sequence reads: CASSKVGGSGTGELFF. The CDR3 nucleotides read TGTGCCAGCAGCAAAGTGGGAGGGTCAGGCACCGGGGAGCTGTTTTTT. This chain uses TRBV21-1 with TRBJ2-2; the DNA was not compared with TRBD2, the D call given in the table. TRBV21-1 corresponds to a pseudogene. The CDR3 is 16 amino acids.

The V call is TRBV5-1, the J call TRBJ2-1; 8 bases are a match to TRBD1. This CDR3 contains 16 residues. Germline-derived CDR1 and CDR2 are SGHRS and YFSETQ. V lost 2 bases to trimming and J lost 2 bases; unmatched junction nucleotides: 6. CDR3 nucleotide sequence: TGCGCCAGCAGCTTACAGGGACAGGTGGCCTACAATGAGCAGTTCTTC. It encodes CASSLQGQVAYNEQFF.

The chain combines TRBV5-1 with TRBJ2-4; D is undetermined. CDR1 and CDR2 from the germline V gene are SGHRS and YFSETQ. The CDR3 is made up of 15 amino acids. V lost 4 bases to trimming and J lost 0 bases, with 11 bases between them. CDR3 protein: CASSPLAGAKNIQYF. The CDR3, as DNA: TGCGCCAGCAGCCCCCTGGCTGGAGCCAAAAACATTCAGTACTTC.

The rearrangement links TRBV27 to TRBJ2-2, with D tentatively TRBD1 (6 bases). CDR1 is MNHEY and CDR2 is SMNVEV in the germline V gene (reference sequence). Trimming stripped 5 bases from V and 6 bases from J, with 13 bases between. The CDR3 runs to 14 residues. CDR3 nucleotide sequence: TGTGCCAGCAGTATTTACAGGGCCCCCGGGGAGCTGTTTTTT. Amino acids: CASSIYRAPGELFF.

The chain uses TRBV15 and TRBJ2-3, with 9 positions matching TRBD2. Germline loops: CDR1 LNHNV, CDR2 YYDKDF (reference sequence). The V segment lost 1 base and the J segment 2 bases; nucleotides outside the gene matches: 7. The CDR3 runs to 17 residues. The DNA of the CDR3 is TGTGCCACCAGCAGAGTTAGGGCGGGAGGGTACACAGATACGCAGTATTTT. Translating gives CATSRVRAGGYTDTQYF.

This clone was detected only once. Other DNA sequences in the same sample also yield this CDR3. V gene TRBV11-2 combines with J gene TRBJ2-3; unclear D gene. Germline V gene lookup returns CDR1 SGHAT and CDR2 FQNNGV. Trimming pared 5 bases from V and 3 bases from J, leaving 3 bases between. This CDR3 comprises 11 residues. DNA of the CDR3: TGTGCCAGCAGCCCAACAGATACGCAGTATTTT. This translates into CASSPTDTQYF.

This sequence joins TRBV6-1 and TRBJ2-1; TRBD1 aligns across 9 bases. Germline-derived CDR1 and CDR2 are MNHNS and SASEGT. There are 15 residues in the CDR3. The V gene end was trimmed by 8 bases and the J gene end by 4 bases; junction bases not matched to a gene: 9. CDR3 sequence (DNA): TGTGCCAGCGGCCGGGACAGGGAGGGATACAATGAGCAGTTCTTC. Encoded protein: CASGRDREGYNEQFF.

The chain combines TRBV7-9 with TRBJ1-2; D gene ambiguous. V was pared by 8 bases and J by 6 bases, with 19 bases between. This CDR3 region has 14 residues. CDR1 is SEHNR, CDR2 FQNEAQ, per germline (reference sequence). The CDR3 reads CASGQGREFDGYTF. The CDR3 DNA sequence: TGTGCCAGCGGCCAAGGAAGGGAGTTTGATGGCTACACCTTC.

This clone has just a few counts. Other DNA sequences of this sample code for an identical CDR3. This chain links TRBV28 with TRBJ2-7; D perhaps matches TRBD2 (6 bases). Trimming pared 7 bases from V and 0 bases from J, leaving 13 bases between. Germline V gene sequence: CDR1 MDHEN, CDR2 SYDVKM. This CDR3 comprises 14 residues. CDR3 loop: CASTSHGSSYEQYF. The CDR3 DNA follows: TGTGCCAGCACCTCCCACGGGAGCTCCTACGAGCAGTACTTC.

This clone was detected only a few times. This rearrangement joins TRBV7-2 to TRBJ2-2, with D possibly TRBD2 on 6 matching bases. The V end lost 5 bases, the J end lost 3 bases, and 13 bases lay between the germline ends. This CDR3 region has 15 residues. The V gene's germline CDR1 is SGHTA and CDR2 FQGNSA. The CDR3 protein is CASSPTGVYTGELFF. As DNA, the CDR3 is TGTGCCAGCAGCCCGACGGGGGTTTACACCGGGGAGCTGTTTTTT.

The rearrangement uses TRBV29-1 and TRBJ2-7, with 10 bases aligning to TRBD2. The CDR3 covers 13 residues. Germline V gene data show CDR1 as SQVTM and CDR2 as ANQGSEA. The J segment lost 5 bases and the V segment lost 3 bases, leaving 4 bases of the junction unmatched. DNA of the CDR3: TGCAGCGTTGATATCCTAGCGGGAGACGAGCAGTACTTC. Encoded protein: CSVDILAGDEQYF.

The CDR3 sequence: CASSLDHTYTEAFF. DNA of the CDR3: TGTGCCAGCAGCTTAGATCACACCTACACTGAAGCTTTCTTT. The chain joins TRBV7-2 to TRBJ1-1; D is unclear. Germline V gene data show CDR1 as SGHTA and CDR2 as FQGNSA. Deletions cut 1 base from V and 3 bases from J, with 9 bases between. The CDR3 covers 14 residues.

CDR3 sequence: CASSFHGRAYGYTF. The CDR3 region has the DNA TGTGCCAGCAGCTTTCACGGCAGGGCCTATGGCTACACCTTC. The chain employs TRBV5-4 and TRBJ1-2, with D possibly being TRBD1 (5 bases). The germline gives CDR1 SGHNT, CDR2 YYREEE (reference sequence). Between the trimmed V and J ends, which lost 2 bases and 4 bases, there was a span of 12 bases. CDR3 length equals 14 residues. The full variable domain, with the rest looked up from reference TRBV5-4 and TRBJ1-2, is ETGVTQSPTHLIKTRGQQVTLRCSSQSGHNTVSWYQQALGQGPQFIFQYYREEENGRGNFPPRFSGLQFPNYSSELNVNALELDDSALYLCASSFHGRAYGYTFGSGTRLTVV.